This T cell receptor (beta chain) is drawn from a study of cytomegalovirus exposure and HLA in healthy donors. The V end lost 7 bases, the J end lost 8 bases, and 24 bases lay between the germline ends. The CDR3 is 16 amino acids. CDR1 SGHVS and CDR2 FQNEAQ come from the germline V gene. PCR primers comprised 60 Vbeta and 13 Jbeta primers. Sequenced by immunoSEQ multiplex PCR; TCRdb stores in-frame clones only, minus some. The sample contains fewer than 200,000 clones, around 82% of which appear only once. The chain links TRBV7-8 to TRBJ2-1, with TRBD2 as a possible D gene (5 bases). Sequences were obtained from PBMCs. The TCR was taken from a woman aged 30 to 39 in good health and CMV-seropositive. The CDR3, as DNA: TGTGCCAGCACCTACGCCACGAGGTTTCTGAGGGATGAGCAGTTCTTC. Translating it yields CASTYATRFLRDEQFF.